The sequence of this T cell receptor (beta chain) was determined in a study of blood T cell repertoires in COVID-19. On the study more broadly: COVID-19 samples from acute and convalescent phases originated in the United States, Italy and Spain. T cells, B-cell-depleted T cells, or PBMCs supplied cDNA or gDNA.

Per the authors' pipeline: Counts of nucleated cells, estimated from reference gene primer amplification, were obtained. Sequenced by immunoSEQ multiplex PCR; TCRdb stores in-frame clones only, minus some. That table gives V, J and clone size, and the DNA gave D and trimming. This table holds approximately 100,000 clones, around three quarters found once. This CDR3 is built from 14 residues. The J segment lost 3 bases and the V segment lost 5 bases, leaving 5 bases of the junction unmatched. The germline V gene encodes CDR1 MNHEY and CDR2 SMNVEV (reference sequence). The receptor was derived from a human donor in a cohort sampled during active or convalescent COVID-19. The sequenced sample consisted of peripheral blood. This rearrangement joins TRBV27 to TRBJ2-5; 8 bases match TRBD2. The CDR3 region is CASSRREGKETQYF. CDR3 bases: TGTGCCAGCAGTCGTCGGGAGGGTAAAGAGACCCAGTACTTC.